This paragraph covers one T cell receptor beta chain sequence. Its antigen is undetermined. These data are taken from a study of CD8 T cells in ankylosing spondylitis. Overall study results and limits: In peripheral blood, disease-linked CD8+ clones occurred at relatively low frequencies. Reportedly, disease-linked clones are significantly enriched in ankylosing spondylitis patients' matched synovial fluid. One TCR beta motif, made up of under ten highly homologous variants, appeared characteristic of ankylosing spondylitis blood.

Quantitative 5'-RACE with molecular barcodes generated TCR beta libraries. TCRdb processed the 5' RACE reads anew with MiXCR; each CDR3 protein has one entry. The data contain a few hundred thousand distinct CDR3 sequences, 20% to 25% of them singletons. From germline, CDR1 is SGHVS and CDR2 FNYEAQ. Trimming took off 3 bases at V and 4 bases at J, with 12 bases between the two ends. The CDR3 is made up of 14 amino acids. This clonotype was sampled from a male donor with ankylosing spondylitis. The sample taken for sequencing was blood, either unsorted or a sorted T cell fraction (not recorded which). This chain uses TRBV7-6 with TRBJ2-5, with D possibly TRBD2 on 6 matching bases. The DNA for the CDR3 is TGTGCCAGCAGCTTGGGGGAAGCGGGAGAGACCCAGTACTTC. It translates to CASSLGEAGETQYF.